This T cell receptor (beta chain) was profiled in a study of blood T cell repertoires in COVID-19. About the study: Some COVID-19 samples were acute and others convalescent; all came from the United States, Italy and Spain.

The CDR3 consists of 15 residues. Trimming at V came to 4 bases and at J to 0 bases, leaving 4 bases not matched to a gene. Germline CDR1 is SGHVS and CDR2 is FQNEAQ. In the study's own analysis: Amplification with reference gene primers provided the estimates of nucleated cell counts. TCRdb's copy holds only in-frame clones and misses some; the assay was immunoSEQ multiplex PCR. For V, J and clone size, that table is used; D and trimming come from the DNA. The repertoire holds fewer than 110,000 clones, with about 90% as singletons. This TCR was recovered from a woman under 40 with acute or convalescent COVID-19. This chain uses TRBV7-8 with TRBJ2-7, with 9 bases aligning to TRBD1. The sequenced sample was peripheral blood. The CDR3 DNA follows: TGTGCCAGCAGCTCGGGACAGGGCCTCTCCTACGAGCAGTACTTC. Translated, it gives CASSSGQGLSYEQYF.